What follows are 3 T cell receptor beta chains derived from one specimen sequenced in a study of cytomegalovirus exposure and HLA in healthy donors. PCR used 60 Vbeta primers and 13 Jbeta primers. The repertoire was sequenced with immunoSEQ multiplex PCR; TCRdb's copy has only in-frame clones and lacks some. In the table there are some 140,000 clones, approximately 83% of which are singletons. Sequencing input: PBMCs. Source of these receptors: a man aged 40-55 years in good health and CMV-seronegative.

A few counts support this clone. This chain connects TRBV6-1 to TRBJ1-2; possible D gene TRBD1, 5 bases. Germline-derived CDR1 and CDR2 are MNHNS and SASEGT. This CDR3 contains 16 residues. The V end was cut by 1 base, the J end by 0 bases, with 12 bases between. CDR3 sequence: CASSEGAGRPNYGYTF. CDR3 DNA sequence: TGTGCCAGCAGTGAAGGGGCAGGGCGACCTAACTATGGCTACACCTTC.

The chain links TRBV10-3 to TRBJ2-2, with 9 bases matching TRBD1. The CDR3 loop spans 14 amino acids. J gave up 3 bases and V 8 bases, and 4 bases lay outside the gene matches. From germline, CDR1 is ENHRY and CDR2 SYGVKD. The CDR3 region is CAIPRTGDTGELFF. The CDR3 bases are TGTGCCATCCCCCGGACAGGGGACACCGGGGAGCTGTTTTTT.

The chain links TRBV5-4 to TRBJ2-3; 8 nucleotides line up with TRBD2. Germline CDR1 reads SGHNT; CDR2 reads YYREEE (reference sequence). The CDR3 runs 16 residues. V dropped 0 bases and J dropped 3; count of bases not matched to a gene: 6. The DNA for the CDR3 is TGTGCCAGCAGCTTGGGAGCGGGAGTGGGTACAGATACGCAGTATTTT. Translated: CASSLGAGVGTDTQYF.